A selection of T cell receptor beta chains follows, all from one sample in a study of blood T cell repertoires in COVID-19. The data were produced by immunoSEQ multiplex PCR, yet TCRdb's version contains in-frame clones alone and is incomplete. Here the sample spans approximately 75,000 clones, around two thirds being singletons. What was sequenced was peripheral blood. These receptors were obtained from a human donor with acute or convalescent COVID-19. The donor label of this sample is uncertain. The CDR3 runs from the conserved cysteine through the conserved F or W. The order of the fields is clone size, V gene, D gene, J gene, CDR3 DNA, CDR3 protein. D genes are given only for firm matches. Clone size is not always given. Where it is, it says once, few, many or a class for expanded clones.

>NA|TRBV6-1|NA|TRBJ2-4
TGTGCCAGCAGTGAAGCGGACGCCAAGGTGGGGCGGGGAACCAAAAACATTCAGTACTTC
CASSEADAKVGRGTKNIQYF
>NA|TRBV29-1|TRBD2|TRBJ2-1
TGCAGCGTTTACCCCGAAGCGGGAGCCAATGAGCAGTTCTTC
CSVYPEAGANEQFF
>NA|TRBV7-3|TRBD2|TRBJ2-3
TGTGCCAGCAGTCCGGGACTAGCGGGAGATACGCAGTATTTT
CASSPGLAGDTQYF
>few|TRBV9|TRBD2|TRBJ2-1
TGTGCCAGCAGCGCCAATATAGCGGGGGGGGCATTGGGTGAGCAGTTCTTC
CASSANIAGGALGEQFF
>once|TRBV28|NA|TRBJ1-6
TGTGCCAGCAGTCAAGGGGCTGGCTATAATTCACCCCTCCACTTT
CASSQGAGYNSPLHF
>NA|TRBV10-1|NA|TRBJ1-1
TGCGCCAGCAGTGGGACAGCGATGAACACTGAAGCTTTCTTT
CASSGTAMNTEAFF
>NA|TRBV7-7|NA|TRBJ1-1
TGTGCCAGCAGCTTACTCCCAACGGGGAACACTGAAGCTTTCTTT
CASSLLPTGNTEAFF
>NA|TRBV7-8|NA|TRBJ1-4
TGTGCCAGCAGCTCGAAGGGGGCAACTAATGAAAAACTGTTTTTT
CASSSKGATNEKLFF
>once|TRBV3-1/TRBV3-2|NA|TRBJ2-6
TGTGCCAGCAGCCAAGTCCGGTTGGGGGCCAACGTCCTGACTTTC
CASSQVRLGANVLTF
>NA|TRBV15|NA|TRBJ2-1
TGTGCCACCCAAACCGGGGGAAGTTACAATGAGCAGTTCTTC
CATQTGGSYNEQFF
>NA|TRBV5-1|NA|TRBJ2-2
TGCGCCAGCAGCTTGGGGGGCAAAAACACCGGGGAGCTGTTTTTT
CASSLGGKNTGELFF
>NA|TRBV24-1|TRBD1|TRBJ1-1
TGTGCCACCAGTGATTTGACAGGGGGGAACACTGAAGCTTTCTTT
CATSDLTGGNTEAFF
>NA|TRBV28|NA|TRBJ1-6
TGTGCCAGCAGCCCCGTTTCCCTAAACCACGAGGGACCCCTCCACTTT
CASSPVSLNHEGPLHF
>NA|TRBV12-3/TRBV12-4|NA|TRBJ2-1
TGTGCCAGCAGCGTAGGTCGGGCGGGTGAGCAGTTCTTC
CASSVGRAGEQFF
>NA|TRBV30|TRBD2|TRBJ2-1
TGTGCCTGGAGTGTACGTAGCGGGATATACAATGAGCAGTTCTTC
CAWSVRSGIYNEQFF
>NA|TRBV28|NA|TRBJ2-3
TGTGCCAGCAGTACCCGGACAGGCACAGATACGCAGTATTTT
CASSTRTGTDTQYF
>NA|TRBV27|TRBD1|TRBJ2-7
TGTGCCAGCAGTAACCGGACAGGGCCCTACGAGCAGTACTTC
CASSNRTGPYEQYF
>NA|TRBV5-1|TRBD2|TRBJ2-5
TGCGCCAGCAGCTTGGAAGCGGGGGGGAAAGAGACCCAGTACTTC
CASSLEAGGKETQYF
>NA|TRBV10-2|TRBD1|TRBJ1-1
TGCGCCAGCAATCCGAACAGGGGGACCAACACTGAAGCTTTCTTT
CASNPNRGTNTEAFF
>NA|TRBV10-3|NA|TRBJ1-5
TGTGCCATCAGGCGGGATAGCAATCAGCCCCAGCATTTT
CAIRRDSNQPQHF
>NA|TRBV6-5|TRBD1|TRBJ1-2
TGTGCCAGCACATGGGACAGAGCTAACTATGGCTACACCTTC
CASTWDRANYGYTF
>NA|TRBV9|NA|TRBJ2-2
TGTGCCAGCAGCGTAGCTTACGGCACCGGGGAGCTGTTTTTT
CASSVAYGTGELFF